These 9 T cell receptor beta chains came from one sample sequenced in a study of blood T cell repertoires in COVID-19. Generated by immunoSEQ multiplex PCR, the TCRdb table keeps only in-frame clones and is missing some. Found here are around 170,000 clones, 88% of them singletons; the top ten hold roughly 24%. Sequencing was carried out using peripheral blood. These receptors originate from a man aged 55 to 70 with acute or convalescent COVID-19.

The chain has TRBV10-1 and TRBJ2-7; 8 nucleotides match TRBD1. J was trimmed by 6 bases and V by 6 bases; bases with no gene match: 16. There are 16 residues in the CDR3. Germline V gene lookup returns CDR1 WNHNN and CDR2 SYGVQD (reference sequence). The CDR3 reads CASRTGTGNLLAEQYF. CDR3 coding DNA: TGCGCCAGCAGAACCGGGACAGGTAACCTTCTGGCCGAGCAGTACTTC.

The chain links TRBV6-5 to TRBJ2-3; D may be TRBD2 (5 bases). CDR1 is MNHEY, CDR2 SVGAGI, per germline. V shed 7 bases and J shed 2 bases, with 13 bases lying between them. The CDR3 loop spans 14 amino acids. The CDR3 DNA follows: TGTGCCAGCACTATGACTACTTCCACAGATACGCAGTATTTT. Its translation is CASTMTTSTDTQYF.

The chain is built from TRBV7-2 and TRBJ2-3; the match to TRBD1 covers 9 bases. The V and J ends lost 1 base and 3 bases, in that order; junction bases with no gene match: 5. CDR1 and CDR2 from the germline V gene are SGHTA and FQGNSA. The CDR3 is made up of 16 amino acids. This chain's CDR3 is CASSLGGQGRTDTQYF. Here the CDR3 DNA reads TGTGCCAGCAGCTTAGGGGGACAGGGAAGGACAGATACGCAGTATTTT.

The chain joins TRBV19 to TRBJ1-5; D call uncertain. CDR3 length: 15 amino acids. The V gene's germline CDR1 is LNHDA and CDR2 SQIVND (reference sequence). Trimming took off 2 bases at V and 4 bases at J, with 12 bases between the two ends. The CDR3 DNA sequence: TGTGCCAGTAGTATAAATCCCCCGGGTAATCAGCCCCAGCATTTT. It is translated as CASSINPPGNQPQHF.

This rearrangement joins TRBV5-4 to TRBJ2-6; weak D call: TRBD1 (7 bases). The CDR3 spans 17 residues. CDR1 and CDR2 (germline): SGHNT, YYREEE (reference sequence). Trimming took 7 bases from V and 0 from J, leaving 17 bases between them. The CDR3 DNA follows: TGTGCCAGCGAGGAGGGGGCCCCGTACTCTGGGGCCAACGTCCTGACTTTC. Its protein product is CASEEGAPYSGANVLTF.

CDR3 protein: CASSPPNWGPNTEAFF. The CDR3 DNA is TGTGCCAGCAGCCCCCCGAACTGGGGCCCGAACACTGAAGCTTTCTTT. The V gene is TRBV7-9, the J gene TRBJ1-1; D possibly corresponds to TRBD1 (5 bases). The germline V and J ends were trimmed by 5 bases and 1 base, with 17 bases remaining between them. There are 16 residues in the CDR3. In germline, CDR1 is SEHNR, CDR2 FQNEAQ (reference sequence).

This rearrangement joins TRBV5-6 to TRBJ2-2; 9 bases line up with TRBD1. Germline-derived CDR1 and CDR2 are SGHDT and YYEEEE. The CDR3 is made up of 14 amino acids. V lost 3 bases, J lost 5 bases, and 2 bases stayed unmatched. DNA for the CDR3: TGTGCCAGCAGCTGGGACAGGGTGACCGGGGAGCTGTTTTTT. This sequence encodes CASSWDRVTGELFF.

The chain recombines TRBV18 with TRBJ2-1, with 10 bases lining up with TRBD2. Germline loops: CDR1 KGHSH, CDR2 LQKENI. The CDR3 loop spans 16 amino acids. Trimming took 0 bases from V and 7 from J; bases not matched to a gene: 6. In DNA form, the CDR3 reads TGTGCCAGCTCACCACCGGCTAGCGGGAGTAGGAATGAGCAGTTCTTC. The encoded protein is CASSPPASGSRNEQFF.

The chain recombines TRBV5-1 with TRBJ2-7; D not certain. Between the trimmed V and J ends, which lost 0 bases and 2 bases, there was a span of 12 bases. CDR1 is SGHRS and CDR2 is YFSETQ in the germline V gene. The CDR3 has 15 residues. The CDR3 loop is CASSLAVGGAYEQYV. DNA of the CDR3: TGCGCCAGCAGCTTGGCCGTAGGTGGAGCCTACGAGCAGTACGTC.